The subject of this entry is one TCR beta chain. Its antigen is unknown. Nothing much larger sits one base from this clone, and base qualities are not available. This sample was included in a study of blood T cell repertoires in COVID-19 (dated by TCRdb to about 2020). For context, the study as a whole: Collaborator samples came from the United States, Italy and Spain and covered acute and convalescent phases of COVID-19. The material from the prospective study consisted of cDNA or gDNA derived from T cells, B-cell-depleted T cells, or PBMCs. The dataset comprised deeply sampled blood TCRbeta repertoires from subjects exposed to, actively infected with, or recovered from COVID-19. The repertoires were released in a freely available public database intended as a resource for research on the immune response to SARS-CoV-2. The samples were drawn from the first 160 participants of the ongoing ImmuneRACE study and from roughly 1,300 subjects provided by 6 global collaborators. Sample metadata almost always included a de-identified subject ID, COVID-19 status, age in years and sex. Where HLA class I and class II types were available, the types were taken from metadata supplied by the sample provider, not from assay-based typing. The paper's findings and limits, for the study overall: The quantity of clinical and demographic metadata differed by source and by participant and was supplied without curation.

CDR1 and CDR2 are drawn from the germline V gene (reference sequence): LNHNV, YYDKDF. The germline V and J ends show losses of 1 base and 6 bases respectively, and no gene match explains 6 bases of the junction. The CDR3 goes from the cysteine to the phenylalanine over 15 residues. Left in the record is the CDR3 DNA by itself, 45 bases read in frame from the first base. TCRbeta CDR3 regions were amplified from genomic DNA using the immunoSEQ Assay, a bias-controlled multiplex PCR. For the original study's pipeline: Within the assay, amplification of reference gene primers was used to estimate how many nucleated cells each sample contained. To quantify the absolute abundance of each unique TCRbeta CDR3 rearrangement, sequence reads were collapsed and filtered. For each sample, productive Simpson clonality was calculated as the square root of Simpson's diversity index across productive rearrangements. This immuneACCESS table, as held by TCRdb, lists in-frame sequences with V and J called but not all clones. Of the missing ones, under half trace to an unresolved V gene in checked studies; the others have no known cause. The V and J calls and clone size come from that table; D and trimming were worked out from the DNA. The sample records hundreds of thousands of clones, about 85% of which are singletons. The leading ten clones occupy 1.5% to 2% of the sample.

Participants in the prospective study were enrolled through a virtual design, were aged about 18 to 100 years, and lived in roughly 25 United States geographic areas. Cohort assignment in the prospective study relied on participant-reported clinical history from a screening survey and a study questionnaire. In the prospective study, mobile phlebotomists collected whole blood, serum and a nasopharyngeal or oropharyngeal swab from each participant. Over a roughly two-month period, participants in the prospective study had the option of providing additional blood draws and questionnaires. Before DNA extraction, prospective study blood samples were shipped either frozen or at room temperature.

This TCR was sampled from a woman aged 18 to 35 with acute COVID-19. The chain links TRBV15 with TRBJ2-3, with TRBD2 matching 8 junction bases. Sequencing was performed on PBMCs or T cells enriched from blood (not recorded which). The DNA sequence follows: TGTGCCACCAGCAGAGCTACTAGCGGTGAGGATACGCAGTATTTT. This yields the protein CATSRATSGEDTQYF.